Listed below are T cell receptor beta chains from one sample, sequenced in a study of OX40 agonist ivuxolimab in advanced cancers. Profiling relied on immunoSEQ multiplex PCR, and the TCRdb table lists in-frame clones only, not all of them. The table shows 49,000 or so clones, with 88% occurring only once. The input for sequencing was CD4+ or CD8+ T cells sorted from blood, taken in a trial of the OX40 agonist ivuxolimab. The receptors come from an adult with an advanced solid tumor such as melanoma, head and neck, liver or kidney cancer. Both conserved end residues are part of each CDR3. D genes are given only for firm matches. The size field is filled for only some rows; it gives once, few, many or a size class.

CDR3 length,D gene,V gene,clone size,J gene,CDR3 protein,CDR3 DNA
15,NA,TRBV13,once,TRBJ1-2,CASSLAGGGNYGYTF,TGTGCCAGCAGCTTAGCGGGTGGAGGAAACTATGGCTACACCTTC
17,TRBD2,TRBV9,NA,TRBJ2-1,CASSGRLAGESYNEQFF,TGTGCCAGCAGCGGTCGACTAGCGGGAGAGTCCTACAATGAGCAGTTCTTC
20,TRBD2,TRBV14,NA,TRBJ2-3,CASSQEWGTSGRLITDTQYF,TGTGCCAGCAGCCAAGAGTGGGGGACTAGCGGGAGATTGATAACAGATACGCAGTATTTT
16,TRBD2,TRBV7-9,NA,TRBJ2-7,CASSFFKPAGGYEQYF,TGTGCCAGCAGCTTTTTTAAGCCAGCGGGAGGCTACGAGCAGTACTTC
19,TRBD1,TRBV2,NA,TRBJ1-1,CASSTRQGSVPFVNTEAFF,TGTGCCAGCAGTACCAGACAGGGGTCAGTCCCCTTTGTGAACACTGAAGCTTTCTTT
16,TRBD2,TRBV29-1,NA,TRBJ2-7,CSVDGTSGGHSYEQYF,TGCAGCGTAGACGGGACTAGCGGGGGACACTCCTACGAGCAGTACTTC
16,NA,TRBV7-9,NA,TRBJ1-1,CASSEPRDMGNTEAFF,TGTGCCAGCAGCGAACCCCGGGATATGGGGAACACTGAAGCTTTCTTT
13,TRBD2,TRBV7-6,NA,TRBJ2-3,CASSLGTSITQYF,TGTGCCAGCAGCCTCGGGACTAGCATAACGCAGTATTTT
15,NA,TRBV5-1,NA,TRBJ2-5,CASSLVVNPQETQYF,TGCGCCAGCAGCTTGGTTGTCAACCCTCAAGAGACCCAGTACTTC
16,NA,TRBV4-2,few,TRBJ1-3,CASSQDADNYGNTIYF,TGTGCCAGCAGCCAAGATGCAGATAACTATGGAAACACCATATATTTT
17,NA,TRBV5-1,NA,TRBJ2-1,CASSLGMVGFAYNEQFF,TGCGCCAGCAGCTTGGGTATGGTGGGGTTTGCTTACAATGAGCAGTTCTTC
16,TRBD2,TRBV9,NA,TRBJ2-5,CASSVDPAGGGETQYF,TGTGCCAGCAGCGTAGACCCAGCGGGGGGCGGAGAGACCCAGTACTTC
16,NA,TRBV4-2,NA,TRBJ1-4,CASSQDREGPGEKLFF,TGTGCCAGCAGCCAAGATCGGGAGGGACCTGGAGAAAAACTGTTTTTT
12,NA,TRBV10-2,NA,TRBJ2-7,CASSKDADEQYF,TGCGCCAGCAGTAAGGACGCGGACGAGCAGTACTTC
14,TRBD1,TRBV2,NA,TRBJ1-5,CASSVGTASQPQHF,TGTGCCAGCAGTGTCGGGACAGCTAGTCAGCCCCAGCATTTT
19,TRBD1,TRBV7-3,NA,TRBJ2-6,CASSLTPDRALSGANVLTF,TGTGCCAGCAGCTTAACCCCTGACAGGGCCCTCTCTGGGGCCAACGTCCTGACTTTC
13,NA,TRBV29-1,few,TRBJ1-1,CSVVRQGDTEAFF,TGCAGCGTAGTGAGGCAGGGTGATACTGAAGCTTTCTTT
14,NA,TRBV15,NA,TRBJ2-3,CATSRGGHTDTQYF,TGTGCCACCAGCCGAGGGGGTCACACAGATACGCAGTATTTT
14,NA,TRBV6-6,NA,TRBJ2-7,CASSLTRGKDEQYF,TGTGCCAGCAGCCTTACGCGGGGCAAGGACGAGCAGTACTTC
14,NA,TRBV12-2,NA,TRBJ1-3,CASRLVRGENTIYF,TGTGCAAGTCGCTTAGTTCGCGGGGAAAACACCATATATTTT
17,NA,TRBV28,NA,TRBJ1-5,CASSFGGASQPNQPQHF,TGTGCCAGCAGTTTTGGGGGGGCTTCCCAACCGAATCAGCCCCAGCATTTT
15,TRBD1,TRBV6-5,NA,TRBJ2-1,CASTPTGRVHNEQFF,TGTGCCAGCACCCCGACAGGGAGAGTGCACAATGAGCAGTTCTTC
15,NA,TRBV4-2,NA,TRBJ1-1,CASSQVSGVGTEAFF,TGTGCCAGCAGCCAAGTGAGTGGGGTAGGCACTGAAGCTTTCTTT
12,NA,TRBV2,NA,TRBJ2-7,CASGGVSYEQYF,TGTGCCAGCGGCGGGGTCTCCTACGAGCAGTACTTC
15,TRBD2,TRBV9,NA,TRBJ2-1,CASSVRLAAYNEQFF,TGTGCCAGCAGCGTACGGCTAGCGGCTTACAATGAGCAGTTCTTC
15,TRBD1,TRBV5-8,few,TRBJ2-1,CASSQSGQGNNEQFF,TGTGCCAGCAGTCAATCGGGACAGGGCAACAATGAGCAGTTCTTC
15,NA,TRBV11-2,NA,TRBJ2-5,CASSSRQGLQETQYF,TGTGCCAGCAGCTCCCGACAGGGACTCCAAGAGACCCAGTACTTC
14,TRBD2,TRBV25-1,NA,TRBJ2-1,CASSELAGVAEQFF,TGTGCCAGCAGTGAACTAGCGGGAGTTGCTGAGCAGTTCTTC
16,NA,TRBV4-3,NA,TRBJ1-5,CASSRIYGGSNQPQHF,TGCGCCAGCAGCCGAATATACGGGGGAAGCAATCAGCCCCAGCATTTT